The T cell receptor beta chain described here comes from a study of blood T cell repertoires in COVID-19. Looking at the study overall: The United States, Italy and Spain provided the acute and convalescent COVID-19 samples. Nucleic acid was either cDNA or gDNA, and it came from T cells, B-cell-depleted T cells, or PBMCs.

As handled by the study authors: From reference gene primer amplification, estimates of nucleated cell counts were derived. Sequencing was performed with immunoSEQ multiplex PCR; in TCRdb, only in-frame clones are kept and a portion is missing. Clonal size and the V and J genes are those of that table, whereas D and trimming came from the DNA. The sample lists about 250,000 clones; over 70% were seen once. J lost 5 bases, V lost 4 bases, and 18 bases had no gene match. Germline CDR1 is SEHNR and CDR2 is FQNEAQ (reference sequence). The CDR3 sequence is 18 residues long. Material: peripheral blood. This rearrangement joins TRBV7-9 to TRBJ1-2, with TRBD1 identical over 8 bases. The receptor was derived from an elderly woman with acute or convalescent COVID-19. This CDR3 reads CASSSRNGQGQARYGYTF. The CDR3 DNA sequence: TGTGCCAGCAGCTCCCGGAACGGACAGGGACAGGCTAGATATGGCTACACCTTC.